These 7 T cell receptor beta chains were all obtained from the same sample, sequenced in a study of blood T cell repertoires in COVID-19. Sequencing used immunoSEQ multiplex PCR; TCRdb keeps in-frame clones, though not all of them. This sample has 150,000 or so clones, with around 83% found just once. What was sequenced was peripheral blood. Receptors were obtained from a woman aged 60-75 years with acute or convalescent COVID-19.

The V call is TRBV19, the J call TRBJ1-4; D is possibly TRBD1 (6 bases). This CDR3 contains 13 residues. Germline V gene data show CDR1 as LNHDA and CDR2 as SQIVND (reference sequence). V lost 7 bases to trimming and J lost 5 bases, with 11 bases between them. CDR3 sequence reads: CASNQGINEKLFF. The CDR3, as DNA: TGTGCCAGTAACCAGGGGATCAATGAAAAACTGTTTTTT.

The CDR3 DNA reads as TGTGCCAGCAGCCGGGGAGGTCTCTCCTACGAGCAGTACTTC. Translated: CASSRGGLSYEQYF. The rearrangement links TRBV11-1 to TRBJ2-7; weak D call: TRBD2 (6 bases). The germline V gene encodes CDR1 SGHAT and CDR2 FQDESV (reference sequence). The CDR3 spans 14 residues. V gave up 5 bases and J gave up 0 bases, with 11 bases separating them. The whole variable domain, filled in from reference TRBV11-1 and TRBJ2-7, reads EAEVAQSPRYKITEKSQAVAFWCDPISGHATLYWYRQILGQGPELLVQFQDESVVDDSQLPKDRFSAERLKGVDSTLKIQPAELGDSAMYLCASSRGGLSYEQYFGPGTRLTVT.

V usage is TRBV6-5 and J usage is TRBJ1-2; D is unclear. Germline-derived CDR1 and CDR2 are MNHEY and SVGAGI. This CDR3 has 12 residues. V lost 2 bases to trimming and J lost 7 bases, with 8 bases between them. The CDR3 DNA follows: TGTGCCAGCAGTTACGAGGGTCTTGGCTACACCTTC. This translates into CASSYEGLGYTF.

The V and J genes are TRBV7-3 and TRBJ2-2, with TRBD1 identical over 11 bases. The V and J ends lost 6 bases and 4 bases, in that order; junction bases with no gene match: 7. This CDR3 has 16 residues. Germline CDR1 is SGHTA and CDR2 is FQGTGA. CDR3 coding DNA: TGTGCCAGCAGAAGGACAGGGGGCGCGGGCACCGGGGAGCTGTTTTTT. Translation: CASRRTGGAGTGELFF. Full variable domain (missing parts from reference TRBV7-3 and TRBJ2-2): GAGVSQTPSNKVTEKGKYVELRCDPISGHTALYWYRQSLGQGPEFLIYFQGTGAADDSGLPNDRFFAVRPEGSVSTLKIQRTERGDSAVYLCASRRTGGAGTGELFFGEGSRLTVL.

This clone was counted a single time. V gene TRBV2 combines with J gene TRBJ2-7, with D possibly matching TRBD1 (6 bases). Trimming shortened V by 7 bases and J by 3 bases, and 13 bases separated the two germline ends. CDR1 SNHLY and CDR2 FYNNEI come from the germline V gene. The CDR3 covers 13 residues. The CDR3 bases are TGTGCCAGCATTAGGACAGAAAGCTACGAGCAGTACTTC. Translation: CASIRTESYEQYF.

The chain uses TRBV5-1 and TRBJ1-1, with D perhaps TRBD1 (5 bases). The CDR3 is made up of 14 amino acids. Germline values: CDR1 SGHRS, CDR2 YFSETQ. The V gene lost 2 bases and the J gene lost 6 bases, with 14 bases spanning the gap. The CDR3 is CASSFPGGLAEAFF. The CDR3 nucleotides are TGCGCCAGCAGCTTCCCTGGGGGGTTGGCTGAAGCTTTCTTT.

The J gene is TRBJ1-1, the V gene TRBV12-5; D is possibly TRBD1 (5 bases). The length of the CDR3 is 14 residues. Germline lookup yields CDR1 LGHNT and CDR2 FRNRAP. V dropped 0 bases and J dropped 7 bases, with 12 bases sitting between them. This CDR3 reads CASGLVPGGIEAFF. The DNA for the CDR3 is TGTGCTAGTGGTTTGGTCCCGGGGGGAATTGAAGCTTTCTTT.